The 25 T cell receptor beta chains below come from one sample, sequenced in a study of T-cell memory formation after mild COVID-19. TCRdb itself ran the 5' RACE reads through MiXCR, one entry per CDR3 protein. This table has about 450,000 distinct CDR3 sequences, less than 25% appearing once. Sequencing was carried out using PBMCs or a T cell subset sorted from them (not recorded which). Receptors were obtained from an adult woman who had mild COVID-19 (a few samples of this study predate the infection). Cell type and time point are not known.

This clonotype was seen a handful of times. The chain has TRBV9 and TRBJ2-1; TRBD2 matches 7 bases. After removal of 3 bases from V and 6 bases from J, the junction contained 6 bases not matched to a gene. The CDR3 consists of 14 residues. Germline lookup yields CDR1 SGDLS and CDR2 YYNGEE. CDR3 in amino acids: CASSASRTSNEQFF. For the CDR3, the DNA is TGTGCCAGCAGCGCCTCCAGGACTAGCAATGAGCAGTTCTTC.

A few counts support this clonotype. The gene calls are TRBV20-1 and TRBJ1-5; unclear D gene. CDR1 and CDR2 (germline): DFQATT, SNEGSKA (reference sequence). The CDR3 contains 13 residues. V was shortened by 3 bases and J by 3 bases, with 9 bases between the two germline ends. CDR3 amino acids: CSASGQINQPQHF. DNA of the CDR3: TGCAGTGCTAGCGGTCAGATCAATCAGCCCCAGCATTTT.

The chain uses TRBV7-9 and TRBJ2-7; D is perhaps TRBD2 (5 bases). CDR1 and CDR2 from the germline V gene are SEHNR and FQNEAQ (reference sequence). With 5 bases removed from V and 3 bases from J, the gap between germline ends came to 14 bases. This CDR3 comprises 14 residues. This chain's CDR3 is CASSQSGSYYEQYF. CDR3 coding DNA: TGTGCCAGCAGCCAATCGGGGTCTTACTACGAGCAGTACTTC.

V and J are TRBV2 and TRBJ2-5; 8 bases are shared with TRBD2. CDR3 size: 15 residues. V was clipped by 4 bases and J by 1 base; unmatched bases: 5. Germline CDR1 is SNHLY and CDR2 is FYNNEI. This CDR3 is CASSGIAGTQETQYF. DNA for the CDR3: TGTGCCAGCAGTGGAATAGCGGGGACCCAAGAGACCCAGTACTTC.

This chain connects TRBV5-5 to TRBJ2-1; no definite D call. Trimming cost V 4 bases and J 4 bases, with 9 bases left between them. The length of the CDR3 is 13 residues. The V gene's germline CDR1 is SGHKS and CDR2 YYEKEE (reference sequence). The CDR3 here is CASSPTRYNEQFF. The CDR3 nucleotides read TGTGCCAGCAGCCCCACGCGATACAATGAGCAGTTCTTC.

This clonotype showed up just a few times. The chain joins TRBV4-2 to TRBJ2-7; D remains ambiguous. CDR3 size: 15 residues. Germline loops: CDR1 LGHNA, CDR2 YNFKEQ. V gave up 1 base and J gave up 6 bases, with 16 bases separating them. The CDR3 nucleotides are TGTGCCAGCAGCCAAGCGATGTCCAGGTCTGGCGAGCAGTACTTC. Encoded protein: CASSQAMSRSGEQYF.

This clonotype turned up a few times. This chain uses TRBV29-1 with TRBJ2-5; 11 bases align to TRBD1. Germline V gene data show CDR1 as SQVTM and CDR2 as ANQGSEA. The CDR3 is 17 residues long. Trimming at V came to 8 bases and at J to 0 bases, leaving 14 bases not matched to a gene. The CDR3 loop is CSIRDRGVTPYQETQYF. The CDR3, as DNA: TGCAGCATCCGGGACAGGGGGGTAACCCCGTACCAAGAGACCCAGTACTTC.

The table lists this clonotype with a few counts. The chain couples TRBV12-3 or TRBV12-4 to TRBJ2-2; 8 positions agree with TRBD2. There are 13 residues in the CDR3. The V gene end was trimmed by 5 bases and the J gene end by 7 bases; junction bases not matched to a gene: 3. CDR3 DNA: TGTGCCAGCAGTACAAGCGGGGGCGGGGAGCTGTTTTTT. Its protein is CASSTSGGGELFF.

The CDR3 protein is CASSRTNTEAFF. The CDR3 DNA is TGTGCCAGCAGTAGGACGAACACTGAAGCTTTCTTT. The chain has TRBV12-3 or TRBV12-4 and TRBJ1-1; D is uncertain. V gave up 5 bases and J gave up 1 base, with 5 bases separating them. This CDR3 is built from 12 residues.

This clonotype was observed many times. The rearrangement links TRBV4-1 to TRBJ2-1, with no clear D. The germline V gene has CDR1 MGHRA and CDR2 YSYEKL. The CDR3 has 15 amino acids. Trimming shortened V by 3 bases and J by 3 bases, and 12 bases separated the two germline ends. DNA for the CDR3: TGCGCCAGCAGCCAGTTAACTACCGGCTACAATGAGCAGTTCTTC. Translated: CASSQLTTGYNEQFF.

This clonotype was counted only a few times. J is TRBJ1-1 and V is TRBV7-3; TRBD1 might be the D (5 bases). CDR1 and CDR2 from the germline V gene are SGHTA and FQGTGA. This CDR3 has 14 amino acids. The V end lost 5 bases, the J end lost 6 bases, and 16 bases lay between the germline ends. The CDR3 loop reads CASSPGGTGAEAFF. The DNA of the CDR3 is TGTGCCAGCAGCCCCGGAGGGACTGGGGCTGAAGCTTTCTTT.

The J gene is TRBJ1-2, the V gene TRBV20-1, with D perhaps matching TRBD1 (5 bases). Deletions cut 4 bases from V and 4 bases from J, with 10 bases between. The CDR3 has 12 residues. CDR1 is DFQATT and CDR2 is SNEGSKA in the germline V gene (reference sequence). CDR3 protein: CSATRGVYGYTF. The DNA for the CDR3 is TGCAGTGCTACGAGAGGGGTCTATGGCTACACCTTC.

The V call is TRBV20-1, the J call TRBJ1-2; TRBD1 is a possible D gene (6 bases). Germline values: CDR1 DFQATT, CDR2 SNEGSKA (reference sequence). This CDR3 comprises 16 residues. V was shortened by 6 bases and J by 2 bases, with 22 bases between the two germline ends. CDR3: CSAVPGHHPGNYGYTF. The CDR3 DNA reads as TGCAGTGCCGTCCCGGGACATCACCCCGGAAACTATGGCTACACCTTC.

The chain has TRBV11-3 and TRBJ2-1, with D unresolved. Per the germline V gene, CDR1 is SGHNT and CDR2 is YENEEA. The CDR3 runs to 13 residues. V was trimmed by 5 bases and J by 6 bases, leaving 11 bases between them. The CDR3 is CASSPRLSNEQFF. The CDR3 DNA reads TGTGCCAGCAGCCCTCGCTTGAGCAATGAGCAGTTCTTC.

J is TRBJ2-5 and V is TRBV29-1, with 14 bases fitting TRBD2. The CDR3 runs 15 residues. Looked up from germline, CDR1 is SQVTM and CDR2 is ANQGSEA. V was pared by 7 bases and J by 5 bases, with 9 bases of the junction left unmatched. The CDR3 region is CSGRLAGGPWETQYF. For the CDR3, the DNA is TGCAGCGGCCGACTAGCGGGGGGGCCTTGGGAGACCCAGTACTTC.

This clonotype was seen more than once but under ten times. The genes are TRBV5-6 and TRBJ2-3; TRBD2 matches 7 bases. This CDR3 is built from 16 residues. The trim removed 4 bases at V and 0 bases at J, leaving 8 bases unmatched. Germline CDR1 SGHDT, CDR2 YYEEEE. The CDR3 spells CASSLQGGGSTDTQYF. In DNA, the CDR3 is TGTGCCAGCAGCCTCCAGGGCGGGGGAAGCACAGATACGCAGTATTTT.

This clonotype was recorded a few times. This chain joins TRBV6-6 and TRBJ2-7, with 9 positions matching TRBD2. This CDR3 has 15 residues. Germline assignment: CDR1 MNHNY and CDR2 SVGAGI (reference sequence). Trimming cost V 8 bases and J 3 bases; bases outside gene matches: 11. In DNA, the CDR3 is TGTGCCAGCGTAGGTAGCCTAGCGGGGAACTACGAGCAGTACTTC. This encodes CASVGSLAGNYEQYF.

This clonotype was seen more than once but under ten times. The rearrangement links TRBV20-1 to TRBJ2-3; D ambiguous. This CDR3 is 10 amino acids long. Germline V gene data show CDR1 as DFQATT and CDR2 as SNEGSKA (reference sequence). Between the trimmed V and J ends, which lost 5 bases and 8 bases, there was a span of 8 bases. As DNA, the CDR3 is TGCAGTGCTGGCCCAGTTACGCAGTATTTT. Protein sequence: CSAGPVTQYF.

The CDR3 nucleotides read TGTGCCAGCAGTGAAGCGCGGGGACAGGGGACGAACACTGAAGCTTTCTTT. Protein sequence: CASSEARGQGTNTEAFF. The chain couples TRBV2 to TRBJ1-1, with 10 bases fitting TRBD1. V gave up 0 bases and J gave up 1 base; unmatched junction bases: 5. This CDR3 is 17 amino acids long. CDR1 is SNHLY and CDR2 is FYNNEI in the germline V gene.

V and J are TRBV12-3 or TRBV12-4 and TRBJ1-5; unclear D gene. CDR3 size: 15 residues. V was cut by 5 bases and J by 2 bases, with 13 bases left in between. The CDR3 nucleotides are TGTGCCAGCAGTCTGGGTCCTCCCCGCAATCAGCCCCAGCATTTT. This encodes CASSLGPPRNQPQHF.

This clonotype was picked up many times. The V call is TRBV2, the J call TRBJ1-5; weak D call: TRBD1 (5 bases). Trimming stripped 4 bases from V and 2 bases from J, with 18 bases between. The CDR3 is made up of 17 amino acids. The germline V gene has CDR1 SNHLY and CDR2 FYNNEI. Here the CDR3 reads CASSASPAGVRNQPQHF. CDR3 coding DNA: TGTGCCAGCAGTGCATCCCCTGCGGGGGTACGCAATCAGCCCCAGCATTTT.

This clonotype was seen a handful of times. The V call is TRBV5-1, the J call TRBJ1-1; D might be TRBD1 (6 bases). The CDR3 consists of 13 residues. Per germline, CDR1 SGHRS and CDR2 YFSETQ. V lost 5 bases, J lost 1 base, and 9 bases lay in between. The CDR3 DNA reads as TGCGCCAGCAGAGGGGGGACGAACACTGAAGCTTTCTTT. It translates to CASRGGTNTEAFF. The entire variable domain, with the rest obtained from reference TRBV5-1 and TRBJ1-1, is as follows: KAGVTQTPRYLIKTRGQQVTLSCSPISGHRSVSWYQQTPGQGLQFLFEYFSETQRNKGNFPGRFSGRQFSNSRSEMNVSTLELGDSALYLCASRGGTNTEAFFGQGTRLTVV.

V and J are TRBV2 and TRBJ1-5, with D perhaps matching TRBD1 (6 bases). There are 15 residues in the CDR3. From germline, CDR1 is SNHLY and CDR2 FYNNEI. V shed 6 bases and J shed 2 bases, with 14 bases lying between them. The CDR3 protein is CASSGQSGRNQPQHF. The CDR3 bases are TGTGCCAGCAGCGGACAGTCGGGTCGCAATCAGCCCCAGCATTTT.

The chain uses TRBV20-1 and TRBJ2-1, with 7 bases lining up with TRBD2. This CDR3 comprises 15 residues. Germline CDR1 reads DFQATT; CDR2 reads SNEGSKA (reference sequence). The V gene end was trimmed by 6 bases and the J gene end by 7 bases; junction bases not matched to a gene: 15. The DNA of the CDR3 is TGCAGTGCGAACCACGGACTAGGAGGTAATAATGAGCAGTTCTTC. Its translation is CSANHGLGGNNEQFF.

The rearrangement uses TRBV20-1 and TRBJ1-4; no reliable D call. Looked up from germline, CDR1 is DFQATT and CDR2 is SNEGSKA (reference sequence). This CDR3 spans 16 amino acids. Trimming took off 0 bases at V and 8 bases at J, with 19 bases between the two ends. CDR3 sequence: CSARDALESGKEKLFF. The CDR3, as DNA: TGCAGTGCTAGAGATGCCTTAGAATCAGGAAAGGAAAAACTGTTTTTT.